This is a list of T cell receptor beta chains from one sample in a study of T cell changes during pregnancy in multiple sclerosis. This table comes from immunoSEQ multiplex PCR, and its TCRdb copy is limited to in-frame clones, with some not included. The sample records about 66,000 clones, roughly nine tenths being singletons. Sequenced material: CD8+ T cells from peripheral blood mononuclear cells, taken before pregnancy. The receptor source for this set is a female donor with multiple sclerosis, enrolled in a pregnancy study. CDR3s include the opening cysteine and the closing phenylalanine or tryptophan. D genes are given only for firm matches. Size values are once, few and many counts, or a class for expanded clones, and some rows have none.

V gene	D gene	J gene	clone size	CDR3 DNA	CDR3 protein
TRBV27	TRBD2	TRBJ2-7	-	TGTGCCAGCAGTCAACTAGCGGGGGGCTCCTACGAGCAGTACTTC	CASSQLAGGSYEQYF
TRBV27	-	TRBJ2-3	-	TGTGCCAGCAGTTTTGGGGTGGAGGGAGATACGCAGTATTTT	CASSFGVEGDTQYF
TRBV27	-	TRBJ1-5	-	TGTGCCAGCAGTTTATATGCCCAGGGCGGCCAGCCCCAGCATTTT	CASSLYAQGGQPQHF
TRBV30	TRBD2	TRBJ2-5	-	TGTGCCTGGAGGGGAGAGACTAGCGGGAGAGGCATCCAAGAGACCCAGTACTTC	CAWRGETSGRGIQETQYF
TRBV19	-	TRBJ1-1	-	TGTGCCAGTAGCCCTTTCGGTGGGAACACTGAAGCTTTCTTT	CASSPFGGNTEAFF
TRBV4-2	-	TRBJ1-5	few	TGTGCCAGCAGCTCCTCAGTCGCGGCAGAGGATCAGCCCCAGCATTTT	CASSSSVAAEDQPQHF
TRBV2	-	TRBJ1-4	-	TGTGCCAGCACCCAAGGGCAGGGTGCATGGGAAAAACTGTTTTTT	CASTQGQGAWEKLFF
TRBV29-1	-	TRBJ2-5	-	TGCAGCGTTGAAACTGGAGGGACGGGGACCCAGTACTTC	CSVETGGTGTQYF
TRBV27	TRBD1	TRBJ1-2	-	TGTGCCAGCAGTTTATCGACTATGCAGGGGGCAAACTATGGCTACACCTTC	CASSLSTMQGANYGYTF
TRBV14	TRBD1	TRBJ2-2	once	TGTGCCAGCAGCCAGGGAACCGGGACAGGGGGCATGAGTAGCACCGGGGAGCTGTTTTTT	CASSQGTGTGGMSSTGELFF
TRBV7-9	-	TRBJ2-7	-	TGTGCCAGCAGCTTAGTTGACCCGGGAATCCACGAGCAGTACTTC	CASSLVDPGIHEQYF
TRBV29-1	TRBD2	TRBJ2-1	-	TGCAGCGCGACTAGCGGGGGAAATGGCGCCTACAATGAGCAGTTCTTC	CSATSGGNGAYNEQFF
TRBV7-2	TRBD2	TRBJ2-1	-	TGTGCCAGCAGCCCCCGACTAGCGGGTACACAGAATGAGCAGTTCTTC	CASSPRLAGTQNEQFF
TRBV5-1	TRBD1	TRBJ2-1	-	TGCGCCAGCAGCTTAGGGGACAGGGAGGTCGACAATGAGCAGTTCTTC	CASSLGDREVDNEQFF
TRBV7-9	TRBD1	TRBJ2-7	-	TGTGCCAGCAGCTTAGTCGGGACAGGGGTCGAGCAGTACTTC	CASSLVGTGVEQYF
TRBV15	-	TRBJ1-5	-	TGTGCCACCAGCAGGGACAGAGGGGAGAATCAGCCCCAGCATTTT	CATSRDRGENQPQHF
TRBV13	TRBD2	TRBJ2-5	-	TGTGCCAGCAGCCTCGGGGCGGGGGGCCAGTACTTC	CASSLGAGGQYF
TRBV11-2	-	TRBJ2-7	-	TGTGCCAGCAGCTTGGCGGATTACGAGCAGTACTTC	CASSLADYEQYF
TRBV27	-	TRBJ1-5	-	TGTGCCAGCAGTTTAGGGGGGGCTCAGCCCCAGCATTTT	CASSLGGAQPQHF
TRBV18	TRBD1	TRBJ2-3	-	TGTGCCAGCTCGCCTAACAGGGGGCTGAATCCAGATACGCAGTATTTT	CASSPNRGLNPDTQYF
TRBV6-5	TRBD1	TRBJ1-5	-	TGTGCCAGCAGTTCGACAGGGCAGGGCCAGCCCCAGCATTTT	CASSSTGQGQPQHF
TRBV13	-	TRBJ2-5	-	TGTGCCAGCAGCTCCAGACTAGACCAAGAGACCCAGTACTTC	CASSSRLDQETQYF
TRBV4-1	-	TRBJ1-2	-	TGCGCCAGCAGCCCTCGACAGGAGCCCTATGGCTACACCTTC	CASSPRQEPYGYTF
TRBV2	-	TRBJ2-5	-	TGTGCCAGCAGTGGACGTCCGGAGTCCCAGTACTTC	CASSGRPESQYF
TRBV2	TRBD1	TRBJ1-2	-	TGTGCCAGCGGAGGACAGGGGGCCTATGGCTACACCTTC	CASGGQGAYGYTF
TRBV11-2	TRBD1	TRBJ1-2	-	TGTGCCAGCAGCGAAGGACAGGGCTATGGCTACACCTTC	CASSEGQGYGYTF
TRBV7-9	-	TRBJ1-5	-	TGTGCCAGCAGCTTAGAGGGGCCGGGCAATCAGCCCCAGCATTTT	CASSLEGPGNQPQHF
TRBV11-2	-	TRBJ2-5	-	TGTGCCAGCAGCTTACCAGGGACCCAGTACTTC	CASSLPGTQYF
TRBV19	-	TRBJ1-1	-	TGTGCCAGTAGGACGCCCGCAGGGAACACTGAAGCTTTCTTT	CASRTPAGNTEAFF
TRBV15	-	TRBJ2-1	-	TGTGCCACCAGCAGTCAGAACAATGAGCAGTTCTTC	CATSSQNNEQFF
TRBV7-9	-	TRBJ2-1	-	TGTGCCAGCAGCTTAGAGGGCCAACTAGTCCATGAGCAGTTCTTC	CASSLEGQLVHEQFF
TRBV5-5	-	TRBJ2-7	-	TGTGCCAGCAGCCTAATCTTTGACGAGCAGTACTTC	CASSLIFDEQYF